Listed here are 11 T cell receptor beta chains from one sample, sequenced in a study of technical replicates of blood from a few donors. Only in-frame clones appear in the TCRdb table, and some are missing; sequencing was by immunoSEQ multiplex PCR. The sample consists of about 83,000 clones, about 92% of them appearing once. Sequenced material: T cells isolated from PBMCs. The source of these receptors is a human donor in good health.

This clone appeared once. The chain links TRBV5-1 to TRBJ1-2; D is uncertain. The CDR3 sequence is 15 residues long. V was trimmed by 0 bases and J by 4 bases, leaving 13 bases between them. Germline V CDR1 and CDR2: SGHRS, YFSETQ. The CDR3 is CASSLGLPGRYGYTF. CDR3 coding DNA: TGCGCCAGCAGCTTGGGCCTTCCGGGTCGCTATGGCTACACCTTC.

The chain has TRBV7-9 and TRBJ2-7, with a tentative D call TRBD2 (6 bases). V was trimmed by 5 bases and J by 5 bases, leaving 19 bases between them. The CDR3 is made up of 15 amino acids. The germline CDR1 and CDR2 sequences are SEHNR and FQNEAQ (reference sequence). This CDR3 reads CASSGFAGTWDEQYF. In nucleotides, the CDR3 is TGTGCCAGCAGCGGGTTCGCGGGGACCTGGGACGAGCAGTACTTC.

V usage is TRBV4-1 and J usage is TRBJ2-5; 12 positions agree with TRBD2. This CDR3 contains 16 residues. V shed 4 bases and J 7 bases; nucleotides not matched to a gene: 10. CDR1 is MGHRA and CDR2 is YSYEKL in the germline V gene. The CDR3 sequence: CASSRGLAGLRGTQYF. CDR3 bases: TGCGCCAGCAGCCGAGGACTAGCGGGGCTCAGAGGGACCCAGTACTTC.

This chain links TRBV28 with TRBJ2-1; D gene uncertain. The V end lost 2 bases, the J end lost 7 bases, and 15 bases lay between the germline ends. The CDR3 contains 15 residues. The germline V gene has CDR1 MDHEN and CDR2 SYDVKM. CDR3 residues: CASSLSLALGNEQFF. The CDR3 DNA follows: TGTGCCAGCAGTTTAAGTCTGGCGCTCGGGAATGAGCAGTTCTTC.

The chain carries TRBV15 and TRBJ1-1; TRBD1 matches 10 bases. CDR1 LNHNV and CDR2 YYDKDF come from the germline V gene (reference sequence). This CDR3 spans 18 amino acids. The junction had 12 bases not matched to a gene; V was cut back by 5 bases and J by 0 bases. CDR3 residues: CATSQQTGTGALNTEAFF. The CDR3 DNA is TGTGCCACCAGCCAACAGACAGGGACAGGGGCCCTGAACACTGAAGCTTTCTTT. The entire variable domain, with the rest obtained from reference TRBV15 and TRBJ1-1, is as follows: DAMVIQNPRYQVTQFGKPVTLSCSQTLNHNVMYWYQQKSSQAPKLLFHYYDKDFNNEADTPDNFQSRRPNTSFCFLDIRSPGLGDTAMYLCATSQQTGTGALNTEAFFGQGTRLTVV.

The chain combines TRBV6-1 with TRBJ2-2; D is ambiguous. Germline values: CDR1 MNHNS, CDR2 SASEGT. This CDR3 has 14 residues. The V end was cut by 1 base, the J end by 3 bases, with 6 bases between. The DNA of the CDR3 is TGTGCCAGCAGTGAAGGGGCGCACACCGGGGAGCTGTTTTTT. Translated, it gives CASSEGAHTGELFF.

The chain carries TRBV11-2 and TRBJ2-3; unclear D gene. V was trimmed by 5 bases and J by 2 bases, leaving 11 bases between them. The CDR3 runs to 14 residues. Germline V gene data show CDR1 as SGHAT and CDR2 as FQNNGV. CDR3 coding DNA: TGTGCCAGCAGCCCCCGCCAGTACACAGATACGCAGTATTTT. This translates into CASSPRQYTDTQYF.

The table lists this clone with a few counts. The CDR3 DNA follows: TGTGCCAGCTCCGAACGACAGGATGATGGCTACACCTTC. Translated, it gives CASSERQDDGYTF. V and J are TRBV18 and TRBJ1-2; TRBD1 is a possible D gene (6 bases). Germline loops: CDR1 KGHSH, CDR2 LQKENI. The CDR3 is 13 residues long. V gave up 6 bases and J gave up 6 bases, with 14 bases separating them.

The genes are TRBV28 and TRBJ2-3, with a weak D call TRBD1 (6 bases). Trimming removed 7 bases at V and 2 bases at J, with 16 bases between. The CDR3 covers 15 residues. Germline V lookup: CDR1 MDHEN, CDR2 SYDVKM. The CDR3 region is CASIDMGANTDTQYF. The CDR3 DNA sequence: TGTGCCAGCATCGATATGGGGGCTAACACAGATACGCAGTATTTT.

The sample holds one count of this clone. The chain couples TRBV19 to TRBJ1-1; D possibly corresponds to TRBD1 (5 bases). V was trimmed by 5 bases and J by 3 bases, leaving 7 bases between them. In germline, CDR1 is LNHDA, CDR2 SQIVND (reference sequence). The CDR3 has 12 amino acids. CDR3 loop: CASSPGDTEAFF. CDR3 nucleotides: TGTGCCAGTAGTCCGGGGGACACTGAAGCTTTCTTT.

The J gene is TRBJ2-7, the V gene TRBV28; D gene uncertain. Trimming removed 3 bases from V and 1 base from J, with 10 bases in between. Per germline, CDR1 MDHEN and CDR2 SYDVKM. CDR3 length: 14 residues. CDR3 loop: CASSLPTGSYEQYF. CDR3 in DNA: TGTGCCAGCAGTTTGCCGACTGGGTCCTACGAGCAGTACTTC.